These 13 T cell receptor beta chains came from one sample sequenced in a study of blood T cell repertoires in COVID-19. The repertoire was sequenced with immunoSEQ multiplex PCR; TCRdb's copy has only in-frame clones and lacks some. The sample lists some 82,000 clones, around four fifths occurring once. Material for sequencing was peripheral blood. Every receptor here comes from a man at least 80 years old with active or convalescent COVID-19.

This chain uses TRBV5-4 with TRBJ2-7; D is undetermined. The V end was cut by 3 bases, the J end by 3 bases, with 13 bases between. The CDR3 is made up of 14 amino acids. Germline CDR1 SGHNT, CDR2 YYREEE (reference sequence). In DNA, the CDR3 is TGTGCCAGCAGCTCCCCCAACTCCAACTACGAGCAGTACTTC. Its protein product is CASSSPNSNYEQYF.

J is TRBJ1-3 and V is TRBV9, with a tentative D call TRBD1 (5 bases). Germline-derived CDR1 and CDR2 are SGDLS and YYNGEE. The CDR3 totals 17 residues. Deletions cut 5 bases from V and 4 bases from J, with 22 bases between. The CDR3 sequence: CASSPSPGGFTGNTIYF. CDR3 bases: TGTGCCAGCAGTCCTTCCCCGGGGGGTTTTACGGGAAACACCATATATTTT.

The chain couples TRBV27 to TRBJ2-5; D possibly corresponds to TRBD1 (6 bases). This CDR3 comprises 13 residues. Germline CDR1 and CDR2: MNHEY and SMNVEV (reference sequence). Deletions cut 4 bases from V and 9 bases from J, with 15 bases between. DNA for the CDR3: TGTGCCAGCAGTTGGGGGACACTTTGGGCCCAGTACTTC. This codes for CASSWGTLWAQYF.

The chain combines TRBV6-5 with TRBJ1-5, with TRBD1 matching over 9 bases. Germline CDR1 reads MNHEY; CDR2 reads SVGAGI. Trimming took 4 bases from V and 9 from J; bases not matched to a gene: 7. The CDR3 runs to 14 residues. The CDR3 protein is CASSSRTGGRPQHF. Written as DNA, the CDR3 is TGTGCCAGCAGTTCCCGTACAGGGGGCCGGCCCCAGCATTTT.

The V and J genes are TRBV3-1 (or the pseudogene TRBV3-2) and TRBJ1-1; a possible D gene is TRBD1 (5 bases). V was trimmed by 1 base and J by 5 bases, leaving 14 bases between them. The CDR3 has 15 residues. Germline V CDR1 and CDR2: LGHDT, YNNKEL (reference sequence). The CDR3, as DNA: TGTGCCAGCAGCCAAGGCGCAGGGCGGGGGACTGAAGCTTTCTTT. It translates to CASSQGAGRGTEAFF.

This chain connects TRBV3-1 (or the pseudogene TRBV3-2) to TRBJ1-5, with D possibly being TRBD1 (6 bases). CDR3 length equals 14 residues. Trimming took off 2 bases at V and 6 bases at J, with 11 bases between the two ends. CDR1 and CDR2 from the germline V gene are LGHDT and YNNKEL (reference sequence). This CDR3 reads CASSQRQVGQPQHF. The CDR3 nucleotides read TGTGCCAGCAGCCAACGACAGGTCGGTCAGCCCCAGCATTTT.

This chain uses TRBV7-2 with TRBJ2-2, with 7 bases that match TRBD2. Germline CDR1 SGHTA, CDR2 FQGNSA. V lost 1 base, J lost 2 bases, and 1 base stayed unmatched. The CDR3 extends over 15 amino acids. CDR3 region: CASSLGGGNTGELFF. CDR3 bases: TGTGCCAGCAGCTTAGGGGGGGGAAACACCGGGGAGCTGTTTTTT.

V usage is TRBV6-5 and J usage is TRBJ2-7, with TRBD2 matching 12 bases. Germline V gives CDR1 MNHEY, CDR2 SVGAGI. This CDR3 region has 14 residues. With V trimmed by 5 bases and J by 6 bases, 5 bases remained unmatched. Written as DNA, the CDR3 is TGTGCCAGCAGTCCTAGCGGGGGGGCCGTCGAGCAGTACTTC. Protein sequence: CASSPSGGAVEQYF.

V usage is TRBV5-5 and J usage is TRBJ2-1, with a tentative D call TRBD1 (6 bases). The CDR3 is 14 residues long. Germline loops: CDR1 SGHKS, CDR2 YYEKEE (reference sequence). V gave up 1 base and J gave up 5 bases, with 10 bases separating them. CDR3 nucleotide sequence: TGTGCCAGCAGCTTGCCGGGACAAGACAATGAGCAGTTCTTC. As protein: CASSLPGQDNEQFF.

This chain joins TRBV30 and TRBJ1-2; maybe TRBD1 (5 bases). The CDR3 contains 15 residues. Germline V gene data show CDR1 as GTSNPN and CDR2 as SVGIG (reference sequence). V was cut by 3 bases and J by 5 bases, with 19 bases left in between. CDR3 sequence (DNA): TGTGCCTGGAGCCGAAGGTCCCAGGGTGGATATGGCTACACCTTC. Translated: CAWSRRSQGGYGYTF. Together with reference TRBV30 and TRBJ1-2, the CDR3 gives the full variable domain: SQTIHQWPATLVQPVGSPLSLECTVEGTSNPNLYWYRQAAGRGLQLLFYSVGIGQISSEVPQNLSASRPQDRQFILSSKKLLLSDSGFYLCAWSRRSQGGYGYTFGSGTRLTVV.

V usage is TRBV7-9 and J usage is TRBJ2-7, with 9 bases matching TRBD1. The CDR3 extends over 15 amino acids. Germline V gene data show CDR1 as SEHNR and CDR2 as FQNEAQ (reference sequence). The V segment lost 5 bases and the J segment 3 bases; nucleotides outside the gene matches: 8. CDR3 in DNA: TGTGCCAGCAGCACACCGGGACAGGGTTTCTACGAGCAGTACTTC. Amino acid sequence: CASSTPGQGFYEQYF.

V is TRBV15 and J is TRBJ1-2; D is uncertain. V shed 0 bases and J shed 4 bases, with 6 bases lying between them. Germline CDR1 LNHNV, CDR2 YYDKDF (reference sequence). The CDR3 runs to 13 residues. The CDR3 coding sequence is TGTGCCACCAGCAGAGATATTAGCTATGGCTACACCTTC. Its translation is CATSRDISYGYTF. The full variable domain, completed using reference TRBV15 and TRBJ1-2, is DAMVIQNPRYQVTQFGKPVTLSCSQTLNHNVMYWYQQKSSQAPKLLFHYYDKDFNNEADTPDNFQSRRPNTSFCFLDIRSPGLGDTAMYLCATSRDISYGYTFGSGTRLTVV.

This chain links TRBV3-1 (or the pseudogene TRBV3-2) with TRBJ1-2, with TRBD1 matching over 9 bases. Trimming removed 3 bases from V and 7 bases from J; junction bases left unmatched: 6. CDR1 is LGHDT and CDR2 is YNNKEL in the germline V gene (reference sequence). The CDR3 spans 14 residues. The CDR3 loop is CASSQGQGGIGYTF. Here the CDR3 DNA reads TGTGCCAGCAGCCAGGGACAGGGAGGAATTGGCTACACCTTC.